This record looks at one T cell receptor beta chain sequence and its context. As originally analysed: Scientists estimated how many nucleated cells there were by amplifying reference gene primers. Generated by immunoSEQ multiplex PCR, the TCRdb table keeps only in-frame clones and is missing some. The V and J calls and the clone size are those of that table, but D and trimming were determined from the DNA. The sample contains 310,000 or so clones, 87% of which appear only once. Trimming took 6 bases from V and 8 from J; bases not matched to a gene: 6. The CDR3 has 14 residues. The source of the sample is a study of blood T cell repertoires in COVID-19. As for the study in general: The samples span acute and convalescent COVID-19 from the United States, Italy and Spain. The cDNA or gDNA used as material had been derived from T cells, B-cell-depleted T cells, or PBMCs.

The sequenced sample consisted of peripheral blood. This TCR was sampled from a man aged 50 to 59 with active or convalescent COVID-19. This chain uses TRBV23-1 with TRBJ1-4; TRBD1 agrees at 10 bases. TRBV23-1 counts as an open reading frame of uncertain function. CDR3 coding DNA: TGCGCCAGCAGCCGGGACAGGGGTAACGAAAAACTGTTTTTT. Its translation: CASSRDRGNEKLFF.